Below, 28 T cell receptor beta chains from the same sample are listed, as sequenced in a study of CD8+ T cells in alopecia areata. Reverse transcribed after extraction, RNA yielded cDNA as the sequencing template. The table came from immunoSEQ multiplex PCR; TCRdb's copy has only in-frame clones and leaves some out. The table includes 80,000 to 100,000 clones, 44% detected once. As for treatment: oral pan-JAK inhibitor, 5-10 mg twice daily. The material was CD8+ T cells sorted from blood, obtained at week 24, from a patient treated with tofacitinib. The source of these receptors is a human donor with alopecia areata.

The chain uses TRBV10-2 and TRBJ2-7; D is uncertain. The V end was cut by 8 bases, the J end by 2 bases, with 16 bases between. The CDR3 contains 14 residues. Per germline, CDR1 WSHSY and CDR2 SAAADI. CDR3 sequence reads: CASEVKDAPYEQYF. CDR3 nucleotides: TGCGCCAGCGAGGTCAAGGACGCTCCCTACGAGCAGTACTTC.

This clone was counted between two and nine times. The rearrangement joins TRBV7-9 to TRBJ1-1; D not resolved. The V end was cut by 8 bases, the J end by 1 base, with 5 bases between. CDR3 length equals 11 residues. The V gene's germline CDR1 is SEHNR and CDR2 FQNEAQ (reference sequence). CDR3 in amino acids: CASQGNTEAFF. The CDR3 DNA follows: TGTGCCAGCCAAGGGAACACTGAAGCTTTCTTT. Supplemented by reference TRBV7-9 and TRBJ1-1, the full variable domain reads DTGVSQNPRHKITKRGQNVTFRCDPISEHNRLYWYRQTLGQGPEFLTYFQNEAQLEKSRLLSDRFSAERPKGSFSTLEIQRTEQGDSAMYLCASQGNTEAFFGQGTRLTVV.

This clone turned up a few times. The genes are TRBV7-6 and TRBJ2-7; TRBD1 matches 12 bases. This CDR3 spans 16 amino acids. The germline gives CDR1 SGHVS, CDR2 FNYEAQ. Losses at the gene ends were 5 bases for V and 5 bases for J; bases not matched to a gene: 10. The CDR3 region has the DNA TGTGCCAGCAGCATCAGACCGGGACAGGGGGCAGACGAGCAGTACTTC. Protein product: CASSIRPGQGADEQYF. Based on the CDR3 plus reference TRBV7-6 and TRBJ2-7, the full variable domain is GAGVSQSPRYKVTKRGQDVALRCDPISGHVSLYWYRQALGQGPEFLTYFNYEAQQDKSGLPNDRFSAERPEGSISTLTIQRTEQRDSAMYRCASSIRPGQGADEQYFGPGTRLTVT.

The rearrangement uses TRBV9 and TRBJ2-5, with D possibly matching TRBD2 (7 bases). Germline CDR1 and CDR2: SGDLS and YYNGEE. V was pared by 0 bases and J by 4 bases, with 13 bases between. The CDR3 consists of 15 residues. The CDR3, as DNA: TGTGCCAGCAGCGTAGCTTCGGGGGGCATAGAGACCCAGTACTTC. Its protein is CASSVASGGIETQYF.

The DNA for the CDR3 is TGTGCCAGCAACTCGGGACGGATGAACACTGAAGCTTTCTTT. Residues: CASNSGRMNTEAFF. The chain combines TRBV9 with TRBJ1-1; possible D gene TRBD1, 5 bases. This CDR3 has 14 residues. V was cut by 6 bases and J by 0 bases, with 12 bases left in between. CDR1 and CDR2 (germline): SGDLS, YYNGEE. Drawing the rest from reference TRBV9 and TRBJ1-1, the complete variable domain is DSGVTQTPKHLITATGQRVTLRCSPRSGDLSVYWYQQSLDQGLQFLIQYYNGEERAKGNILERFSAQQFPDLHSELNLSSLELGDSALYFCASNSGRMNTEAFFGQGTRLTVV.

This clone was seen only a few times. This rearrangement joins TRBV7-2 to TRBJ1-5; TRBD1 is a possible D gene (5 bases). Germline V gene data show CDR1 as SGHTA and CDR2 as FQGNSA. The CDR3 totals 15 residues. Deletions cut 6 bases from V and 0 bases from J, with 12 bases between. CDR3 DNA: TGTGCCAGCAGTTGGTTAACAGGTAGCAATCAGCCCCAGCATTTT. This gives the protein CASSWLTGSNQPQHF. The full variable domain, rest sourced from reference TRBV7-2 and TRBJ1-5, is GAGVSQSPSNKVTEKGKDVELRCDPISGHTALYWYRQSLGQGLEFLIYFQGNSAPDKSGLPSDRFSAERTGGSVSTLTIQRTQQEDSAVYLCASSWLTGSNQPQHFGDGTRLSIL.

This clone appeared a few times. The V gene is TRBV7-8, the J gene TRBJ1-3; D is undetermined. The CDR3 is made up of 18 amino acids. The germline CDR1 and CDR2 sequences are SGHVS and FQNEAQ. Trimming removed 2 bases at V and 4 bases at J, with 21 bases between. Here the CDR3 reads CASSLPRRELGSGNTIYF. The CDR3 coding sequence is TGTGCCAGCAGCTTACCTCGTAGGGAACTAGGCTCAGGAAACACCATATATTTT.

With regard to this clone: Germline and junction disagree at one end, which may indicate a read error. Written as DNA, the CDR3 is TGTGCCAGCAGCGGGCTGGTTGATGAGCAGCTCTTC. It specifies CASSGLVDEQLF. The chain is built from TRBV9 and TRBJ2-1; D unclear. CDR3 size: 12 residues. Germline V lookup: CDR1 SGDLS, CDR2 YYNGEE.

This clone was seen more than once but under ten times. This rearrangement joins TRBV4-1 to TRBJ2-7, with TRBD1 identical over 9 bases. CDR3 length equals 12 residues. Per the germline V gene, CDR1 is MGHRA and CDR2 is YSYEKL. V shed 7 bases, J shed 6 bases, and the junction held 4 bases outside the gene matches. CDR3 in DNA: TGCGCCAGCATGGGACAGGGAGGCGAGCAGTACTTC. Protein product: CASMGQGGEQYF.

V usage is TRBV29-1 and J usage is TRBJ2-7; 9 bases are shared with TRBD2. The CDR3 is 13 residues long. Germline assignment: CDR1 SQVTM and CDR2 ANQGSEA. J gave up 2 bases and V 5 bases, and 4 bases lay outside the gene matches. The CDR3 is CSVRGGRAYEQYF. The CDR3 DNA reads as TGCAGCGTTCGGGGCGGGAGGGCCTACGAGCAGTACTTC.

This clone was seen a few times. This chain joins TRBV6-5 and TRBJ2-2; D ambiguous. The ends were cut back, 2 bases at V and 3 bases at J, with 10 bases in the middle. The CDR3 totals 15 residues. CDR1 is MNHEY, CDR2 SVGAGI, per germline. The CDR3 spells CASSYVSADTGELFF. The CDR3 coding sequence is TGTGCCAGCAGTTACGTATCGGCAGACACCGGGGAGCTGTTTTTT.

V gene TRBV13 combines with J gene TRBJ1-1, with a possible D match to TRBD1 (5 bases). This CDR3 has 18 amino acids. The V end lost 5 bases, the J end lost 3 bases, and 25 bases lay between the germline ends. The germline V gene encodes CDR1 PRHDT and CDR2 FYEKMQ (reference sequence). The CDR3, as DNA: TGTGCCAGCAGCGCCAGCCCGGGGGATGTCAGCTCTTACACTGAAGCTTTCTTT. It codes for CASSASPGDVSSYTEAFF.

The chain links TRBV19 to TRBJ1-2; TRBD1 might be the D (6 bases). Trimming removed 3 bases from V and 5 bases from J, with 16 bases in between. Germline lookup yields CDR1 LNHDA and CDR2 SQIVND (reference sequence). The CDR3 totals 15 residues. In DNA form, the CDR3 reads TGTGCCAGTAGTATTCTCTCGACAGGCATTTATGGCTACACCTTC. This encodes CASSILSTGIYGYTF.

Only a few counts were recorded for this clone. The chain employs TRBV27 and TRBJ2-7, with 9 bases that match TRBD2. CDR1 is MNHEY, CDR2 SMNVEV, per germline (reference sequence). J gave up 6 bases and V 5 bases, and 8 bases lay outside the gene matches. The CDR3 runs 14 residues. As DNA, the CDR3 is TGTGCCAGCAGTCCCCGGGGTAGCGGGAGCGAGCAGTACTTC. Protein product: CASSPRGSGSEQYF.

The chain joins TRBV7-9 to TRBJ2-7; 11 bases line up with TRBD2. V shed 4 bases, J shed 4 bases, and the junction held 6 bases outside the gene matches. The CDR3 consists of 15 residues. Looked up from germline, CDR1 is SEHNR and CDR2 is FQNEAQ (reference sequence). The CDR3 loop reads CASSYIAGGRYEQYF. DNA of the CDR3: TGTGCCAGCAGCTATATAGCGGGAGGGCGGTACGAGCAGTACTTC.

This rearrangement joins TRBV7-2 to TRBJ2-1, with 12 bases identical to TRBD2. Germline trimming cut 2 bases from V and 7 bases from J; bases unmatched to any gene: 3. Germline CDR1 SGHTA, CDR2 FQGNSA. The CDR3 spans 15 residues. CDR3 nucleotides: TGTGCCAGCAGCTTATCTAGCGGGAGGGGGAATGAGCAGTTCTTC. Its translation is CASSLSSGRGNEQFF.

The chain uses TRBV6-1 and TRBJ2-7, with D hard to call. Trimming pared 3 bases from V and 6 bases from J, leaving 9 bases between. The germline V gene has CDR1 MNHNS and CDR2 SASEGT. CDR3 length equals 12 residues. The CDR3 reads CASSEVPREQYF. In DNA, the CDR3 is TGTGCCAGCAGTGAGGTCCCTCGCGAGCAGTACTTC.

The genes are TRBV4-1 and TRBJ2-7, with D possibly being TRBD2 (7 bases). Germline loops: CDR1 MGHRA, CDR2 YSYEKL. The germline V and J ends were trimmed by 1 base and 1 base, with 17 bases remaining between them. The CDR3 totals 17 residues. CDR3 DNA sequence: TGCGCCAGCAGCCAAGTATATATCAGGGGAGGGTCCTACGAGCAGTACTTC. This sequence encodes CASSQVYIRGGSYEQYF.

CDR3 nucleotide sequence: TGTGCCTGGGCGTACCTCGGGGGGGCGCACACCTTC. Protein: CAWAYLGGAHTF. The chain is built from TRBV30 and TRBJ1-2; possible D gene TRBD1, 6 bases. V dropped 5 bases and J dropped 12 bases, with 19 bases sitting between them. This CDR3 comprises 12 residues. Per germline, CDR1 GTSNPN and CDR2 SVGIG (reference sequence).

This clone came up a few times. The CDR3: CASSATDEQYF. Written as DNA, the CDR3 is TGCGCCAGCAGCGCCACTGACGAGCAGTACTTC. The chain has TRBV5-1 and TRBJ2-7; D uncertain. Germline V gene sequence: CDR1 SGHRS, CDR2 YFSETQ. This CDR3 is 11 amino acids long. V gave up 4 bases and J gave up 5 bases, with 7 bases separating them.

This chain links TRBV11-2 with TRBJ2-2; either TRBD1 or TRBD2 may fit D (5 bases each). Germline CDR1 is SGHAT and CDR2 is FQNNGV. This CDR3 contains 16 residues. V gave up 0 bases and J gave up 4 bases, with 12 bases separating them. The DNA for the CDR3 is TGTGCCAGCAGCTTAGATCCCCGGGGACGCACCGGGGAGCTGTTTTTT. This translates into CASSLDPRGRTGELFF.

The chain carries TRBV6-4 and TRBJ2-1; 10 bases map to TRBD2. Trimming at V came to 4 bases and at J to 5 bases, leaving 8 bases not matched to a gene. This CDR3 is 16 amino acids long. The germline V gene encodes CDR1 MRHNA and CDR2 SNTAGT. CDR3 sequence (DNA): TGTGCCAGCAGTGTCTCGGGGACTAGCGCAGACAATGAGCAGTTCTTC. Amino acid sequence: CASSVSGTSADNEQFF.

The chain is built from TRBV6-5 and TRBJ2-5; TRBD1 matches 10 bases. J lost 4 bases, V lost 4 bases, and 3 bases had no gene match. CDR1 is MNHEY, CDR2 SVGAGI, per germline. This CDR3 has 14 amino acids. The CDR3 is CASSWDRGGETQYF. CDR3 coding DNA: TGTGCCAGCAGTTGGGACAGGGGAGGAGAGACCCAGTACTTC.

Remarks on this clone: One end of the junction varies from germline; a read error may be responsible. The J gene is TRBJ2-3, the V gene TRBV11-2, with a weak D call TRBD2 (5 bases). The CDR3 has 13 amino acids. CDR1 is SGHAT and CDR2 is FQNNGV in the germline V gene. In DNA, the CDR3 is TGCGCCAGCAGCCAAGATAGTTCGGGAACGCAGTATTTT. It encodes CASSQDSSGTQYF.

The sample holds many counts of this clone. The chain uses TRBV27 and TRBJ2-1; no clear D gene. Germline values: CDR1 MNHEY, CDR2 SMNVEV (reference sequence). V lost 1 base, J lost 7 bases, and 8 bases lay in between. This CDR3 has 13 residues. CDR3 nucleotides: TGTGCCAGCAGTTTATTAGGCAGGAATGAGCAGTTCTTC. Protein: CASSLLGRNEQFF.

This clone was counted only a few times. The same CDR3 can be traced to other DNA sequences in this sample. This sequence joins TRBV9 and TRBJ2-1; D is possibly TRBD2 (5 bases). The CDR3 is made up of 15 amino acids. The germline V gene has CDR1 SGDLS and CDR2 YYNGEE. V lost 2 bases, J lost 0 bases, and 9 bases lay in between. The CDR3 loop is CASSVEADSYNEQFF. The CDR3 region has the DNA TGTGCCAGCAGCGTCGAAGCGGACTCCTACAATGAGCAGTTCTTC.

The V call is TRBV4-1, the J call TRBJ2-5, with 11 positions matching TRBD2. This CDR3 region has 15 residues. V lost 2 bases and J lost 5; bases outside the gene matches: 4. Germline V gene lookup returns CDR1 MGHRA and CDR2 YSYEKL. The CDR3 region is CASSQNSGRAETQYF. The CDR3 bases are TGCGCCAGCAGCCAAAATAGCGGGAGGGCGGAGACCCAGTACTTC.

This sequence joins TRBV27 and TRBJ1-1; D uncertain. Germline V CDR1 and CDR2: MNHEY, SMNVEV (reference sequence). Trimming shortened V by 2 bases and J by 1 base, and 5 bases separated the two germline ends. There are 13 residues in the CDR3. CDR3 protein: CASSLGKNTEAFF. The CDR3 coding sequence is TGTGCCAGCAGTTTAGGGAAGAACACTGAAGCTTTCTTT.